This T cell receptor (beta chain) was sequenced for a study of T cells expressing NK-cell markers. Study context: Beta-chain profiling covered CD3+CD56+NKG2C+, CD3+CD56+NKG2C- and CD3+CD56-NKG2C+ sorted subsets. Sequenced donors, eight in total, included seven who were HCMV-seropositive and one who was seronegative.

TCRdb re-called the 5' RACE reads; every CDR3 protein appears as one record, without DNA. Its listing shows more than 120,000 distinct CDR3 sequences. Findings and limits, study-wide: These clonotypes additionally ranked first within the CD3+CD56-NKG2C+ fraction of four donors. Dominant NKG2C+ clonotypes made up about 1.0-8% of CD8+ T cells in about six donors.

The germline V gene has CDR1 SGHAT and CDR2 FQDESV (reference sequence). CDR3 length: 14 residues. Worth noting for this clonotype: No antigen is known for it.

Sequencing was performed on blood T cells: a sorted CD56 or NKG2C T cell subset, CD4+ or CD8+ T cells, or bulk PBMC T cells (not recorded which). The clonotype originates from a man aged 18-30 years in good health. V and J are TRBV11-1 and TRBJ2-1. The CDR3 sequence is CASSLGPNADEQFF. The whole variable domain, filled in from reference TRBV11-1 and TRBJ2-1, reads EAEVAQSPRYKITEKSQAVAFWCDPISGHATLYWYRQILGQGPELLVQFQDESVVDDSQLPKDRFSAERLKGVDSTLKIQPAELGDSAMYLCASSLGPNADEQFFGPGTRLTVL.